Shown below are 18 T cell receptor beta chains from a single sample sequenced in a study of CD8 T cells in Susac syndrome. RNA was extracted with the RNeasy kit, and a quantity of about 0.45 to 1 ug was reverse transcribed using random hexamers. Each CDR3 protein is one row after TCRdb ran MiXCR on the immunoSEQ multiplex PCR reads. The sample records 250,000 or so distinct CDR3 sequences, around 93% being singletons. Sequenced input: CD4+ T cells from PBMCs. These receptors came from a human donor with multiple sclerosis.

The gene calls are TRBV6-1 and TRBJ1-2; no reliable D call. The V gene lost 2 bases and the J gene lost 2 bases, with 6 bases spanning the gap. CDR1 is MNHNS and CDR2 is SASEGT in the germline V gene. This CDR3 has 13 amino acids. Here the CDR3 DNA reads TGTGCCAGCAGTGAATGGCCAAACTATGGCTACACCTTC. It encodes CASSEWPNYGYTF.

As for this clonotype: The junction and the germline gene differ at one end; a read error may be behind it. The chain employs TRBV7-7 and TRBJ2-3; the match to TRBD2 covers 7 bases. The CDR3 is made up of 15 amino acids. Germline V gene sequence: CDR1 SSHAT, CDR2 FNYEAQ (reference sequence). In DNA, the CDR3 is TGTGCTAGCAGCCCCCTGGGGGGGACCGGAGCTACGCAGTATTTT. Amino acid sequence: CASSPLGGTGATQYF.

This CDR3 is CAWSAGQGYTF. The CDR3 DNA is TGTGCCTGGAGTGCGGGGCAGGGCTACACCTTC. This rearrangement joins TRBV30 to TRBJ1-2; a weak D match, TRBD1 (5 bases). The CDR3 extends over 11 amino acids. Per germline, CDR1 GTSNPN and CDR2 SVGIG (reference sequence). Trimming left V 1 base short and J 8 bases short, with 8 bases between.

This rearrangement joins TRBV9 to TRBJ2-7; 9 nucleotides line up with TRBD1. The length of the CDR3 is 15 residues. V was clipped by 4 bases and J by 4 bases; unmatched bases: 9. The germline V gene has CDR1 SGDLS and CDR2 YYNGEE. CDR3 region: CASSPVGTGTYEQYF. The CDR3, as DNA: TGTGCCAGCAGCCCAGTGGGGACAGGGACGTACGAGCAGTACTTC.

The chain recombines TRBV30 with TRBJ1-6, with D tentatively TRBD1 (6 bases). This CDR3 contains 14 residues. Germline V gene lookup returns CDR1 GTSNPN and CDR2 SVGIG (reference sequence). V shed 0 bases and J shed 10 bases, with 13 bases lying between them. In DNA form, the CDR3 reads TGTGCCTGGAGTGTACTGGGGGCACGGTCACCCCTCCACTTT. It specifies CAWSVLGARSPLHF.

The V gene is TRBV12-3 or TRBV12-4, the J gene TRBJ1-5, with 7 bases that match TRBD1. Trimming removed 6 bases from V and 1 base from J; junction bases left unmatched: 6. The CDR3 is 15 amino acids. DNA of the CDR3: TGTGCCAGCAGCGGGGACAGAGCCAGCAATCAGCCCCAGCATTTT. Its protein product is CASSGDRASNQPQHF.

CDR3 region: CATSDRRDRVTQYF. The CDR3 nucleotides are TGTGCCACCAGTGACCGCCGGGACAGGGTAACGCAGTATTTT. This chain connects TRBV24-1 to TRBJ2-3, with 9 positions matching TRBD1. The V and J ends lost 4 bases and 9 bases, in that order; junction bases with no gene match: 7. CDR3 size: 14 residues. From germline, CDR1 is KGHDR and CDR2 SFDVKD.

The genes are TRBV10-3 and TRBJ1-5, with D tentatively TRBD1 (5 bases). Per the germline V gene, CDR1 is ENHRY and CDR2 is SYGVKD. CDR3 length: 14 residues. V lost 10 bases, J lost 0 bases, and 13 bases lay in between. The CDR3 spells CATQVRDSNQPQHF. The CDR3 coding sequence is TGTGCCACCCAGGTCAGGGATAGCAATCAGCCCCAGCATTTT.

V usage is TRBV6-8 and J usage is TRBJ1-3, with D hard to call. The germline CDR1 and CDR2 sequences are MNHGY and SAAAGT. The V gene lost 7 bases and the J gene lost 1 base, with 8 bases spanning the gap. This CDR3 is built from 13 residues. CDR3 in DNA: TGTGCCAGCATATCCGGATCTGGAAACACCATATATTTT. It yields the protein CASISGSGNTIYF.

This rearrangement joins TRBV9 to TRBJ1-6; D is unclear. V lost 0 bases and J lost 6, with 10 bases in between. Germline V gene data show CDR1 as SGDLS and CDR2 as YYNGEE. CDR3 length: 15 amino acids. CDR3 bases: TGTGCCAGCAGCGTAGACGGTGTTGGTAATTCACCCCTCCACTTT. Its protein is CASSVDGVGNSPLHF.

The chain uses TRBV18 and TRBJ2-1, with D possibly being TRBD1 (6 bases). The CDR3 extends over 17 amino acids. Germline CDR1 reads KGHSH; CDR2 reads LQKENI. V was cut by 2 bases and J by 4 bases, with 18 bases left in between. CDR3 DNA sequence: TGTGCCAGCTCACCAAGGGTAACGGGACAAGGATACAATGAGCAGTTCTTC. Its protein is CASSPRVTGQGYNEQFF.

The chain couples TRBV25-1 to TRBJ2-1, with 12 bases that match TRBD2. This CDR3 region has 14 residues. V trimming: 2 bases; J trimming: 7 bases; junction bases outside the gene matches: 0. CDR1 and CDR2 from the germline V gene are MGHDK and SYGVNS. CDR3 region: CASSEGLAGNEQFF. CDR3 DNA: TGTGCCAGCAGTGAAGGACTAGCGGGAAATGAGCAGTTCTTC.

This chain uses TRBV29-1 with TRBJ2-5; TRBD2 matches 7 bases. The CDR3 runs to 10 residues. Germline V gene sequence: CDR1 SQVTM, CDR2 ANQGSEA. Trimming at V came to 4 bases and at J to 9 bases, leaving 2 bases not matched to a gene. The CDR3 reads CSVVGGAQYF. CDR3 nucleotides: TGCAGCGTTGTGGGGGGGGCCCAGTACTTC.

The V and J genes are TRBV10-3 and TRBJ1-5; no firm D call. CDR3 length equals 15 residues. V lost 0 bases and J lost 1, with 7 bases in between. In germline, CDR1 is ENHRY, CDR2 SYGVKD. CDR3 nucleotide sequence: TGTGCCATCAGTGAGTCGAAGGGCAGCAATCAGCCCCAGCATTTT. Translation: CAISESKGSNQPQHF.

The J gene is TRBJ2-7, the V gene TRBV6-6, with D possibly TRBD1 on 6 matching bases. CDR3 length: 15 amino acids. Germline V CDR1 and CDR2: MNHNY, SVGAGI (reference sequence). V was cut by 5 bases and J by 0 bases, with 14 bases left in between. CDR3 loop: CASSQGPPTSYEQYV. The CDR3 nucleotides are TGTGCCAGCAGTCAGGGGCCACCTACCTCCTACGAGCAGTACGTC.

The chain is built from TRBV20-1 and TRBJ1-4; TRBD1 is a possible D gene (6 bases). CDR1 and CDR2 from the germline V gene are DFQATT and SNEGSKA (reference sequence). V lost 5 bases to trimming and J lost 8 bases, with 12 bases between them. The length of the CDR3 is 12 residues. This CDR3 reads CSAPGRGEKLFF. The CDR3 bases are TGCAGTGCTCCTGGCAGGGGAGAAAAACTGTTTTTT.

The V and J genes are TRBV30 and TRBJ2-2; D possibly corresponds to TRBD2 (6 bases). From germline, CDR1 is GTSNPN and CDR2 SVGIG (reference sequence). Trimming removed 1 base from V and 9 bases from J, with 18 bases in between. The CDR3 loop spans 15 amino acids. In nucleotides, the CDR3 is TGTGCCTGGAGTGGAACTCGGGACTTCGGAAGGGAGCTGTTTTTT. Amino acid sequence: CAWSGTRDFGRELFF. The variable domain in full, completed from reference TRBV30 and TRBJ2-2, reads SQTIHQWPATLVQPVGSPLSLECTVEGTSNPNLYWYRQAAGRGLQLLFYSVGIGQISSEVPQNLSASRPQDRQFILSSKKLLLSDSGFYLCAWSGTRDFGRELFFGEGSRLTVL.

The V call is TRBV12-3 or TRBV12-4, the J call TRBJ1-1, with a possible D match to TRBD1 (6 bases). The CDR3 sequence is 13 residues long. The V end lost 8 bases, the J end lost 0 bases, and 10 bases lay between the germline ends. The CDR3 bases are TGTGCCAGCGCTGACAGGCTGAACACTGAAGCTTTCTTT. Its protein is CASADRLNTEAFF.